This T cell receptor beta chain is from a study of T cells in localized non-small cell lung cancer. Sequencing was performed with immunoSEQ multiplex PCR; in TCRdb, only in-frame clones are kept and a portion is missing. The sample has about 48,000 clones; approximately 80% are singletons. Overall study results and limits: Heterogeneity stays possible, as sequencing covered only one tumor region. Those with higher blood T cell density had longer overall survival. Uninvolved nearby lung showed the greatest T cell clonality, exceeding that found in tumor.

As concerns this clone: The antigen is not known.

The sequences come from peripheral blood, collected before any cancer treatment. The clonotype was recovered from a man aged 35 to 69 with stage I squamous cell lung carcinoma.

The CDR3 loop is CASSVAVGGAQYF. The CDR3 DNA reads TGTGCCAGCAGCGTAGCTGTCGGGGGGGCGCAGTATTTT. The J gene is TRBJ2-3, the V gene TRBV9; TRBD2 aligns across 8 bases. V lost 0 bases, J lost 10 bases, and 4 bases stayed unmatched. The CDR3 is made up of 13 amino acids. Germline CDR1 and CDR2: SGDLS and YYNGEE.